This T cell receptor beta chain was sequenced during a study of identical twins. TCRdb passed the 5' RACE reads through MiXCR, listing each CDR3 protein once. The sample consists of approximately 300,000 distinct CDR3 sequences, nearly 9.5% of them appearing once. Trimming shortened V by 3 bases and J by 3 bases, and 10 bases separated the two germline ends. The CDR3 has 14 amino acids. In its sample, this clonotype was seen many times. This same sample was also taken into another study, of yellow fever vaccine responses in identical twins.

The origin of this receptor is a woman aged 18-30 years in good health. J is TRBJ2-3 and V is TRBV12-3 or TRBV12-4; D not resolved. Sequenced material: CD8+ T cells sorted from blood. The CDR3 nucleotides are TGTGCCAGCAGTTTTGTCAGCTTGACAGATACGCAGTATTTT. Amino acids: CASSFVSLTDTQYF.